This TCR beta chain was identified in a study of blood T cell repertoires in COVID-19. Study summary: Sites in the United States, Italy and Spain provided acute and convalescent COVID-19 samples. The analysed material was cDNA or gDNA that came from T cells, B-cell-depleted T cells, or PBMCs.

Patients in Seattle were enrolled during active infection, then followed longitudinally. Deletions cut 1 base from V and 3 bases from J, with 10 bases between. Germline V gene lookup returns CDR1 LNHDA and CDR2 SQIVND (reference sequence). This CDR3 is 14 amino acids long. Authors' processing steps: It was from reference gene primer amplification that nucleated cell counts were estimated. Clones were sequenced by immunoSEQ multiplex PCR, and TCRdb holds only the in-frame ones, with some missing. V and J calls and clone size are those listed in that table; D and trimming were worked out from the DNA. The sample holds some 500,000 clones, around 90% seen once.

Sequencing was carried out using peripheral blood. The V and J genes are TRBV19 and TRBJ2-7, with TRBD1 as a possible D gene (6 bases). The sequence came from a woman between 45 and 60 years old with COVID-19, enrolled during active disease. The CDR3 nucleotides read TGTGCCAGTAGTATAGGGGGGCCCCGCTACGAGCAGTACTTC. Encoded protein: CASSIGGPRYEQYF.